The entry below gives a single T cell receptor (beta chain) sequence along with its context. A Seattle source enrolled patients during active infection and followed them longitudinally. This entry comes from a study of blood T cell repertoires in COVID-19. Overall study: From the United States, Italy and Spain came samples of acute and convalescent COVID-19.

CDR1 is MNHEY and CDR2 is SMNVEV in the germline V gene (reference sequence). J gave up 3 bases and V 6 bases, and 7 bases lay outside the gene matches. The CDR3 loop spans 14 amino acids. Authors' data handling: The authors estimated nucleated cell counts from reference gene primer amplification. Only in-frame clones appear in the TCRdb table, and some are missing; sequencing was by immunoSEQ multiplex PCR. V and J calls and clone size come straight from that table; D and trimming were deduced from the DNA. The table shows some 310,000 clones, with 90% occurring only once. The TCR comes from a woman aged 35 to 49 with COVID-19, enrolled during active disease. The chain links TRBV27 to TRBJ2-7, with 8 bases identical to TRBD2. The sample taken for sequencing was peripheral blood. CDR3: CASRPGLGNYEQYF. CDR3 sequence (DNA): TGTGCCAGCAGACCGGGACTAGGAAACTACGAGCAGTACTTC.